What follows describes a single TCR beta chain. This clonotype was counted only a few times. Its antigen is still unknown. No much larger clonotype is one base removed from it; base qualities were not supplied. CDR1 is given as LGHDT and CDR2 as YNNKEL, both from the germline V gene (reference sequence). The cysteine opens and the phenylalanine closes a CDR3 of 15 amino acids. The only DNA kept is the CDR3, 45 bases in frame from the first base. V has 2 bases trimmed and J has 5 bases trimmed; junction bases matching no gene number 3. The data were obtained in a study of blood T cells in healthy people across ages (dated by TCRdb to the mid-2010s). The study in broad terms: In model experiments, template switching captured about one uniquely barcoded TCR beta cDNA molecule for every two T cells. The donors were split into four age groups: young (average 16 years), middle-aged (39), aged (about 62) and long-lived (82). Using deep sequencing normalized with unique cDNA molecular identifiers, the study measured how TCR beta repertoire diversity changes with age. Donors of different ages were randomly distributed across sequencing lanes to avoid experimental bias. The study analyzed two additional independent replicas of 1 million unique cDNA reads from the same blood draw for two donors, one aged 18 to 30 and one aged 80 or older.

The library was generated by 5' RACE. For sequencing, an Illumina HiSeq 2500 was employed. The second PCR ran for about 6 to 12 cycles and used a J-beta primer mix along with a sample-barcoded 5' primer. A template-switch 5' adaptor carrying 12 random nucleotides introduced a unique molecular identifier onto each TCR beta cDNA molecule. Each sample yielded at least 3 million CDR3-containing paired-end reads. All of the RNA was converted into first-strand cDNA using the Mint cDNA synthesis kit, with a TRBC-specific oligonucleotide serving as the primer. All cDNA was treated with uracil-DNA glycosylase and then went through a first 18-cycle PCR with the universal primers M1SS and BC2_uni_R. As for the original processing: For normalization, 1 million high-quality reads were randomly selected from each sample, with every read carrying a distinct molecular identifier. Instead of being binned into consensus sequences, reads that shared molecular identifiers were thrown out. CDR3 identification, clonotype clustering and error correction used MiTCR with a Q25 quality threshold and the strictest error-elimination algorithm. A nonparametric unseen species model with Euler transformation was used to estimate lower-bound total TCR beta diversity. Clones were called with MiXCR by TCRdb after fastp trimmed the public reads at Q25, and only in-frame beta chains were retained. Entries are consolidated by CDR3 protein sequence, retaining the most common genes and DNA. TCRdb's processing, not the study's, gives the V and J calls here. This sample is represented by 700,000 to 900,000 distinct CDR3 sequences; roughly 50% of them were singletons. The top ten clonotypes cover approximately 41% of the sample.

Donors were 39 systemically healthy Caucasian individuals from Russia aged roughly 6 to 100 years. About 9.8 milliliters of peripheral blood were drawn from each donor into EDTA-treated Vacutainer tubes. Ficoll-Paque density-gradient centrifugation was used to isolate PBMCs, with at least 6.5 million per sample. Total RNA, at least 5.5 micrograms per sample, was extracted from PBMCs with Trizol reagent. For every donor, flow cytometry on a PBMC aliquot measured the percentage of naive CD45RAhigh/CD27high T cells. Overall study results and their limits: Compared with the aged group, the long-lived group had more naive CD4+ T cells, fewer expanded clones and increased TCR diversity, a pattern suggesting age selection. Because donor CMV infection status was unknown, age-related changes in expanded clonotypes were potentially confounded. A strong correlation was found between observed TCR beta diversity and the percentage of naive T cells measured by flow cytometry. Because profiling used bulk unsorted PBMCs, naive and antigen-experienced compartments could not be compared conclusively. Estimates of total diversity from one million sequenced T cells were regarded as lower bounds and underestimates. Observed TCR beta diversity per million T cells fell roughly linearly with age, and a significant reduction was already apparent by age roughly 40.

The sequence was collected from a man older than 75 in good health. Recombination joined TRBV3-1 with TRBJ2-3; 11 central nucleotides agree with TRBD1. Sequencing was done on a sample of blood. The base sequence is TGTGCCAGCAGCCAACGGACAGGGGGCCTAGATACGCAGTATTTT. This encodes CASSQRTGGLDTQYF.